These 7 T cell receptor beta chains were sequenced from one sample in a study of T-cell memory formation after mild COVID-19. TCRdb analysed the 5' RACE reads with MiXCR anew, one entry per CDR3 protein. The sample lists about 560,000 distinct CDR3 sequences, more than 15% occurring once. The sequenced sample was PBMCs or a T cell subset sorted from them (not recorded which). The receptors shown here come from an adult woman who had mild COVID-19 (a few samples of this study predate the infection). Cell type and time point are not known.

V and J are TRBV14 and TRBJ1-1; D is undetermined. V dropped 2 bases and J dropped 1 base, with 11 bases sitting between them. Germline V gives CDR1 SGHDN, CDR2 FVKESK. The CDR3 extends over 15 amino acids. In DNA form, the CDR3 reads TGTGCCAGCAGCCAAATGCGCGTCGGGAACACTGAAGCTTTCTTT. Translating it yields CASSQMRVGNTEAFF.

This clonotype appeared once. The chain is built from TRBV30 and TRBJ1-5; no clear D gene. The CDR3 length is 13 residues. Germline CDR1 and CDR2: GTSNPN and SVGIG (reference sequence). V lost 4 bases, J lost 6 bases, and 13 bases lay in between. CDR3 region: CAWTREPGQPQHF. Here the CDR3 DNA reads TGTGCCTGGACACGAGAGCCGGGTCAGCCCCAGCATTTT.

The CDR3 reads CASSQWALGSYNEQFF. As DNA, the CDR3 is TGTGCCAGCAGCCAATGGGCGTTAGGCTCCTACAATGAGCAGTTCTTC. The chain uses TRBV3-1 and TRBJ2-1; D not resolved. Trimming pared 2 bases from V and 0 bases from J, leaving 11 bases between. Per germline, CDR1 LGHDT and CDR2 YNNKEL (reference sequence). CDR3 length: 16 amino acids.

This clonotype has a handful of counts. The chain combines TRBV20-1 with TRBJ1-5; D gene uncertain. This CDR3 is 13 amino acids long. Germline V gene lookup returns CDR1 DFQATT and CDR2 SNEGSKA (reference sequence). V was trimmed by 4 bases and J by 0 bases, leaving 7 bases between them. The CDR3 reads CSATPTSNQPQHF. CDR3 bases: TGCAGTGCTACTCCCACTAGCAATCAGCCCCAGCATTTT.

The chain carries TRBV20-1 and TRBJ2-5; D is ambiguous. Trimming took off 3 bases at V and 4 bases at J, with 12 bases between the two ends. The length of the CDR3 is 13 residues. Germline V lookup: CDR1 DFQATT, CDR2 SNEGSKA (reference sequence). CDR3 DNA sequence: TGCAGTGCTAGCCGGACCACAGCAGAGACCCAGTACTTC. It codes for CSASRTTAETQYF.

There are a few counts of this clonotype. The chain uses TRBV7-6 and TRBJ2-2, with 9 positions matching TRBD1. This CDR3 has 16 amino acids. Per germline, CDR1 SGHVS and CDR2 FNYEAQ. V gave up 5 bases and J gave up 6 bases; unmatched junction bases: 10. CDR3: CASSPGVDRGSGELFF. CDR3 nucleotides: TGTGCCAGCAGCCCGGGGGTGGACAGGGGCTCCGGGGAGCTGTTTTTT. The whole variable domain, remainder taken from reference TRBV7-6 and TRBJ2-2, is GAGVSQSPRYKVTKRGQDVALRCDPISGHVSLYWYRQALGQGPEFLTYFNYEAQQDKSGLPNDRFSAERPEGSISTLTIQRTEQRDSAMYRCASSPGVDRGSGELFFGEGSRLTVL.

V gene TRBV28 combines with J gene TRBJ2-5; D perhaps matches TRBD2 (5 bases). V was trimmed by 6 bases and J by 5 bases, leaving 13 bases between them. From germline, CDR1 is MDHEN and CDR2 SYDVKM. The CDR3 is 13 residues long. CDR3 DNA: TGTGCCAGCAGGAGAGGGAAGGTGGAGACCCAGTACTTC. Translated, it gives CASRRGKVETQYF. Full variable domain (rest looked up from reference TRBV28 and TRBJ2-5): DVKVTQSSRYLVKRTGEKVFLECVQDMDHENMFWYRQDPGLGLRLIYFSYDVKMKEKGDIPEGYSVSREKKERFSLILESASTNQTSMYLCASRRGKVETQYFGPGTRLLVL.